The 25 T cell receptor beta chains below come from one sample, sequenced in a study of cytomegalovirus exposure and HLA in healthy donors. The PCR employed 60 Vbeta primers together with 13 Jbeta primers. Repertoires were generated with immunoSEQ multiplex PCR, while TCRdb's copy carries only in-frame clones and drops some. The data contain roughly 200,000 clones, just over 75% of them singletons. Sequenced material: PBMCs. These receptors were taken from an older woman in good health and CMV-seropositive.

This chain joins TRBV6-5 and TRBJ2-1; TRBD2 agrees at 8 bases. Germline V gives CDR1 MNHEY, CDR2 SVGAGI. This CDR3 contains 15 residues. V shed 1 base and J 9 bases; nucleotides not matched to a gene: 8. DNA for the CDR3: TGTGCCAGCAGTTACTACGGGAGGGCCGAGGTTGAGCAGTTCTTC. It is translated as CASSYYGRAEVEQFF.

The chain combines TRBV5-5 with TRBJ2-7; a possible D gene is TRBD1 (6 bases). This CDR3 has 14 residues. The germline CDR1 and CDR2 sequences are SGHKS and YYEKEE (reference sequence). Trimming stripped 9 bases from V and 5 bases from J, with 21 bases between. CDR3 nucleotide sequence: TGTGCCACCTCCCTGAGGTCAGGGGCAGACGAGCAGTACTTC. As protein: CATSLRSGADEQYF.

Comments on this clone: The sample contains more than one DNA sequence encoding this CDR3. The chain has TRBV5-1 and TRBJ2-2; no clear D gene. This CDR3 is built from 13 residues. Between the trimmed V and J ends, which lost 0 bases and 4 bases, there was a span of 4 bases. Germline V CDR1 and CDR2: SGHRS, YFSETQ. CDR3 sequence (DNA): TGCGCCAGCAGCTTGGGTCTCACCGGGGAGCTGTTTTTT. Its translation is CASSLGLTGELFF. The variable domain in full, completed from reference TRBV5-1 and TRBJ2-2, reads KAGVTQTPRYLIKTRGQQVTLSCSPISGHRSVSWYQQTPGQGLQFLFEYFSETQRNKGNFPGRFSGRQFSNSRSEMNVSTLELGDSALYLCASSLGLTGELFFGEGSRLTVL.

The chain links TRBV7-2 to TRBJ2-7, with 8 nucleotides matching TRBD1. Losses at the gene ends were 1 base for V and 2 bases for J; bases not matched to a gene: 7. Germline values: CDR1 SGHTA, CDR2 FQGNSA. The CDR3 runs to 16 residues. CDR3: CASSLVTGAQTYEQYF. In nucleotides, the CDR3 is TGTGCCAGCAGCTTAGTGACAGGGGCTCAAACCTACGAGCAGTACTTC.

The genes are TRBV4-1 and TRBJ1-3; D unresolved. Between the trimmed V and J ends, which lost 0 bases and 4 bases, there was a span of 25 bases. Germline CDR1 reads MGHRA; CDR2 reads YSYEKL. The CDR3 sequence is 20 residues long. CDR3 DNA sequence: TGCGCCAGCAGCCAAGATCAGATTTATCGGGTTTCAACGGGGGGAAACACCATATATTTT. Its translation is CASSQDQIYRVSTGGNTIYF.

This clone was seen only once. The gene calls are TRBV29-1 and TRBJ1-2; D may be TRBD1 (6 bases). The CDR3 runs to 14 residues. Trimming stripped 4 bases from V and 6 bases from J, with 18 bases between. The germline gives CDR1 SQVTM, CDR2 ANQGSEA. The CDR3: CSVGHRVKIDGYTF. Written as DNA, the CDR3 is TGCAGCGTTGGGCACAGGGTGAAAATTGATGGCTACACCTTC.

The chain is built from TRBV7-9 and TRBJ2-7; weak D call: TRBD1 (6 bases). CDR3 size: 14 residues. The germline V and J ends were trimmed by 5 bases and 0 bases, with 11 bases remaining between them. From germline, CDR1 is SEHNR and CDR2 FQNEAQ (reference sequence). CDR3 sequence: CASSRGGSSYEQYF. Here the CDR3 DNA reads TGTGCCAGCAGCCGAGGGGGTAGCTCCTACGAGCAGTACTTC.

This clone has more than one count but fewer than ten. CDR3 in amino acids: CSVDARSYTGTDTQYF. The CDR3 DNA reads as TGCAGCGTTGATGCTCGGAGTTATACCGGCACAGATACGCAGTATTTT. The chain carries TRBV29-1 and TRBJ2-3; D is ambiguous. The germline CDR1 and CDR2 sequences are SQVTM and ANQGSEA. This CDR3 contains 16 residues. The ends were cut back, 3 bases at V and 1 base at J, with 17 bases in the middle.

This chain links TRBV19 with TRBJ1-1, with 10 bases fitting TRBD1. The J segment lost 5 bases and the V segment lost 6 bases, leaving 9 bases of the junction unmatched. The CDR3 is 15 amino acids. Germline assignment: CDR1 LNHDA and CDR2 SQIVND (reference sequence). The CDR3, as DNA: TGTGCCAGTAGATCCGGGACAGGGGTTCGGACTGAAGCTTTCTTT. This encodes CASRSGTGVRTEAFF.

The rearrangement uses TRBV4-2 and TRBJ2-7; 9 bases fit TRBD2. The CDR3 is made up of 16 amino acids. With 0 bases clipped from V and 5 bases from J, the junction kept 8 bases outside the gene matches. Germline CDR1 and CDR2: LGHNA and YNFKEQ. DNA for the CDR3: TGTGCCAGCAGCCAAGATTTGGCGGGGGGGCTGAACGAGCAGTACTTC. Encoded protein: CASSQDLAGGLNEQYF.

The chain couples TRBV30 to TRBJ2-3, with 8 positions matching TRBD1. Germline trimming cut 0 bases from V and 1 base from J; bases unmatched to any gene: 0. This CDR3 has 14 amino acids. The V gene's germline CDR1 is GTSNPN and CDR2 SVGIG (reference sequence). Here the CDR3 reads CAWSVQGGTDTQYF. The CDR3 region has the DNA TGTGCCTGGAGTGTACAGGGGGGCACAGATACGCAGTATTTT.

The rearrangement joins TRBV30 to TRBJ1-1, with D hard to call. The CDR3 loop spans 13 amino acids. CDR1 is GTSNPN, CDR2 SVGIG, per germline (reference sequence). Trimming pared 0 bases from V and 1 base from J, leaving 6 bases between. The CDR3 DNA reads as TGTGCCTGGAGTGTAATGAGGAACACTGAAGCTTTCTTT. As protein: CAWSVMRNTEAFF.

There are a few counts of this clone. The chain carries TRBV5-1 and TRBJ1-2; the D is unclear. Deletions cut 4 bases from V and 3 bases from J, with 22 bases between. The CDR3 loop spans 17 amino acids. The germline V gene encodes CDR1 SGHRS and CDR2 YFSETQ. This chain's CDR3 is CASSLPRGWDKDYGYTF. As DNA, the CDR3 is TGCGCCAGCAGCCTCCCCAGAGGGTGGGATAAGGACTATGGCTACACCTTC.

This clone has only a few counts. This chain joins TRBV5-8 and TRBJ1-2, with 7 bases that match TRBD1. The V gene's germline CDR1 is SGHTS and CDR2 YDEGEE. Unmatched junction bases numbered 11, after V lost 1 base and J lost 8 bases. This CDR3 has 15 residues. CDR3 bases: TGTGCCAGCAGCTTGTGGATACAGGGGCGTGAGGGCTACACCTTC. This sequence encodes CASSLWIQGREGYTF.

The chain's CDR3 is CAIREAPEYEQYF. CDR3 nucleotides: TGTGCCATCAGAGAGGCCCCTGAGTACGAGCAGTACTTC. The V and J genes are TRBV10-3 and TRBJ2-7, with D unclear. Germline V gene lookup returns CDR1 ENHRY and CDR2 SYGVKD. Trimming took off 6 bases at V and 4 bases at J, with 13 bases between the two ends. The CDR3 is 13 amino acids.

This chain uses TRBV2 with TRBJ2-2, with TRBD2 matching 8 bases. The CDR3 sequence is 15 residues long. V trimming: 10 bases; J trimming: 7 bases; junction bases outside the gene matches: 14. Germline CDR1 is SNHLY and CDR2 is FYNNEI. The CDR3 sequence: CATSLRGGRNGELFF. CDR3 nucleotides: TGTGCCACCTCCCTCCGGGGGGGGCGGAACGGGGAGCTGTTTTTT.

The chain recombines TRBV4-1 with TRBJ1-3, with D perhaps matching TRBD1 (5 bases). This CDR3 region has 15 residues. V was pared by 3 bases and J by 0 bases, with 9 bases between. In germline, CDR1 is MGHRA, CDR2 YSYEKL. CDR3 protein: CASSQGGTSGNTIYF. CDR3 coding DNA: TGCGCCAGCAGCCAGGGCGGGACCTCTGGAAACACCATATATTTT.

The rearrangement links TRBV5-6 to TRBJ1-1; D not resolved. Trimming removed 2 bases from V and 4 bases from J, with 9 bases in between. Germline CDR1 SGHDT, CDR2 YYEEEE. This CDR3 region has 13 residues. The CDR3 DNA reads TGTGCCAGCAGCTTTACGGGGATCACTGAAGCTTTCTTT. Translating it yields CASSFTGITEAFF. The variable domain in full, with the rest retrieved from reference TRBV5-6 and TRBJ1-1, is DAGVTQSPTHLIKTRGQQVTLRCSPKSGHDTVSWYQQALGQGPQFIFQYYEEEERQRGNFPDRFSGHQFPNYSSELNVNALLLGDSALYLCASSFTGITEAFFGQGTRLTVV.

The genes are TRBV28 and TRBJ1-1, with 8 bases identical to TRBD1. The V and J ends lost 7 bases and 5 bases, in that order; junction bases with no gene match: 12. The CDR3 consists of 15 residues. The germline CDR1 and CDR2 sequences are MDHEN and SYDVKM. The CDR3 sequence is CASNQGASVSTEAFF. Written as DNA, the CDR3 is TGTGCCAGCAACCAGGGGGCGTCGGTTAGTACTGAAGCTTTCTTT.

Written as DNA, the CDR3 is TGTGCCAGCAGCTTAGATTTCGGGTCTGGAAACACCATATATTTT. Translating gives CASSLDFGSGNTIYF. The chain has TRBV11-2 and TRBJ1-3; D gene ambiguous. Trimming removed 0 bases at V and 1 base at J, with 7 bases between. In germline, CDR1 is SGHAT, CDR2 FQNNGV. The CDR3 contains 15 residues.

This sequence joins TRBV5-4 and TRBJ2-1; TRBD1 might be the D (5 bases). V was pared by 4 bases and J by 10 bases, with 18 bases between. Per germline, CDR1 SGHNT and CDR2 YYREEE (reference sequence). The CDR3 is made up of 14 amino acids. CDR3 DNA sequence: TGTGCCAGCAGCCCTACCCAAGGACAATTCGAGCAGTTCTTC. This translates into CASSPTQGQFEQFF. Full variable domain (rest looked up from reference TRBV5-4 and TRBJ2-1): ETGVTQSPTHLIKTRGQQVTLRCSSQSGHNTVSWYQQALGQGPQFIFQYYREEENGRGNFPPRFSGLQFPNYSSELNVNALELDDSALYLCASSPTQGQFEQFFGPGTRLTVL.

This chain uses TRBV23-1 with TRBJ1-5; possibly TRBD1 for D (5 bases). TRBV23-1 is recorded as an ORF, its role being uncertain. The CDR3 extends over 18 amino acids. V lost 0 bases and J 3 bases, leaving 18 bases between the germline ends. The CDR3 spells CASSQSRGRISFNQPQHF. The CDR3, as DNA: TGCGCCAGCAGTCAATCAAGGGGTCGCATATCCTTCAATCAGCCCCAGCATTTT.

V gene TRBV5-4 combines with J gene TRBJ1-2; unclear D gene. Germline lookup yields CDR1 SGHNT and CDR2 YYREEE (reference sequence). Trimming took 1 base from V and 0 from J, leaving 7 bases between them. The CDR3 is 14 amino acids. The CDR3: CASSLKLTNYGYTF. In DNA form, the CDR3 reads TGTGCCAGCAGCTTGAAACTAACTAACTATGGCTACACCTTC.

This clone showed up just once. The genes are TRBV19 and TRBJ2-5; 8 positions agree with TRBD2. This CDR3 region has 14 residues. With V trimmed by 3 bases and J by 5 bases, 5 bases remained unmatched. CDR1 is LNHDA, CDR2 SQIVND, per germline (reference sequence). CDR3 DNA: TGTGCCAGTAGTATTAGCGGGAATGGGGAGACCCAGTACTTC. This gives the protein CASSISGNGETQYF.

This chain connects TRBV13 to TRBJ2-7, with D possibly TRBD2 on 6 matching bases. Germline loops: CDR1 PRHDT, CDR2 FYEKMQ (reference sequence). The CDR3 spans 17 residues. Trimming pared 6 bases from V and 0 bases from J, leaving 21 bases between. The CDR3 DNA is TGTGCCAGCAGACGAGGGAGGCTAGATGACAGCTCCTACGAGCAGTACTTC. Its translation is CASRRGRLDDSSYEQYF.